Listed below are T cell receptor beta chains from one sample, sequenced in a study of T cell repertoires in cytomegalovirus infection. Their antigen targets remain unknown. TCRdb reanalysed the reads using MiXCR and keeps one entry per CDR3 protein. The table lists about 480,000 distinct CDR3 sequences, 30% to 40% of them singletons. Sequences were derived from cultured PBMCs, sampled from culture after CMV antigen stimulation. These receptors were collected from a human donor in good health (CMV status not recorded). Some clones in this sample may be carry-over from other donors' samples. The CDR3 runs from the conserved cysteine through the conserved F or W. The order of the fields is clone size, D gene, V gene, J gene, CDR3 protein, CDR3 DNA. D genes are given only for firm matches. The size entry is marked missing in some rows and otherwise reads once, few, many or a size class.

-,-,TRBV6-2/TRBV6-3,TRBJ2-3,CASSRTDPTDTQYF,TGTGCCAGCAGTCGGACGGACCCCACAGATACGCAGTATTTT
-,-,TRBV7-6,TRBJ1-4,CASSWVPTNEKLFF,TGTGCCAGCAGCTGGGTCCCAACTAATGAAAAACTGTTTTTT
-,-,TRBV7-9,TRBJ1-1,CASSLEILITRAEAFF,TGTGCCAGCAGCTTAGAAATTTTAATTACCAGGGCTGAAGCTTTCTTT
-,-,TRBV29-1,TRBJ1-2,CSALIDGYTF,TGCAGCGCTCTGATTGATGGCTACACCTTC
few,TRBD2,TRBV2,TRBJ2-1,CASSAGGLAPNEQFF,TGTGCCAGCAGTGCCGGGGGACTAGCCCCCAATGAGCAGTTCTTC
few,TRBD2,TRBV19,TRBJ2-1,CASRMNGAGDNEQFF,TGTGCCAGTAGGATGAATGGGGCGGGGGACAATGAGCAGTTCTTC
few,-,TRBV4-2,TRBJ1-2,CASSQSDPGFLRGYTF,TGTGCCAGCAGCCAAAGTGATCCGGGCTTTTTACGTGGCTACACCTTC
few,-,TRBV6-2/TRBV6-3,TRBJ1-6,CASSWVRAENSPLHF,TGTGCCAGCAGTTGGGTCCGGGCTGAGAATTCACCCCTCCACTTT
many,-,TRBV7-8,TRBJ2-5,CASSPNYRSQETQYF,TGTGCCAGCAGCCCGAACTACAGGTCGCAAGAGACCCAGTACTTC
many,TRBD1,TRBV7-2,TRBJ1-1,CASSLALVPGQYTEAFF,TGTGCCAGCAGCTTAGCGCTCGTCCCGGGACAGTACACTGAAGCTTTCTTT
few,TRBD2,TRBV7-9,TRBJ2-1,CASSPPREVLTGTTNEQFF,TGTGCCAGCAGTCCCCCTCGGGAGGTCCTTACGGGGACCACAAATGAGCAGTTCTTC
many,-,TRBV7-2,TRBJ2-1,CASSLAPGHSSYNEQFF,TGTGCCAGCAGCTTAGCGCCCGGCCATAGCTCCTACAATGAGCAGTTCTTC
-,TRBD1,TRBV27,TRBJ2-5,CASSRGQEGRETQYF,TGTGCCAGCAGTCGAGGACAGGAAGGAAGGGAGACCCAGTACTTC
few,TRBD2,TRBV20-1,TRBJ2-1,CSATPSAGGPNEQFF,TGCAGTGCCACCCCCTCGGCGGGAGGGCCGAATGAGCAGTTCTTC
few,-,TRBV7-8,TRBJ1-5,CASSQIPVRTQNQPQHF,TGTGCCAGCAGCCAAATCCCCGTACGGACACAAAATCAGCCCCAGCATTTT
-,TRBD2,TRBV9,TRBJ2-3,CASSKSVAGVYTDTQYF,TGTGCCAGCAGCAAGAGCGTAGCGGGAGTGTACACAGATACGCAGTATTTT
few,TRBD2,TRBV5-4,TRBJ2-3,CASSSAKATSGYTDTQYF,TGTGCCAGCAGCTCGGCGAAGGCTACTAGCGGCTACACAGATACGCAGTATTTT
-,-,TRBV12-3/TRBV12-4,TRBJ1-3,CASRSIDSVTIYF,TGTGCCAGCAGATCCATAGACAGTGTGACCATATATTTT
few,TRBD2,TRBV6-6,TRBJ2-2,CASSPEERGPNTGELFF,TGTGCCAGCAGCCCCGAGGAGCGGGGGCCGAACACCGGGGAGCTGTTTTTT
-,TRBD1,TRBV7-2,TRBJ1-1,CASSFRFDRGNTEAFF,TGTGCCAGCAGCTTTCGGTTCGACAGGGGGAACACTGAAGCTTTCTTT
few,TRBD1,TRBV5-4,TRBJ1-6,CASSSSPGQGYSPLHF,TGTGCCAGCAGCTCCTCACCCGGACAGGGGTATTCACCCCTCCACTTT
-,-,TRBV12-3/TRBV12-4,TRBJ1-1,CASSLRQRRGNTEAFF,TGTGCCAGCAGTTTAAGGCAGCGTCGAGGCAACACTGAAGCTTTCTTT
-,TRBD1,TRBV7-6,TRBJ1-1,CASSHRGPWKKSEAFF,TGTGCCAGCAGCCACAGGGGGCCGTGGAAAAAGAGTGAAGCTTTCTTT
-,TRBD1,TRBV19,TRBJ1-5,CATKGGQGNQPQHF,TGTGCCACGAAGGGGGGACAGGGAAATCAGCCCCAGCATTTT
few,-,TRBV29-1,TRBJ2-7,CSVEGMGGYSYEQYF,TGCAGCGTTGAAGGAATGGGCGGATACTCCTACGAGCAGTACTTC
few,TRBD1,TRBV28,TRBJ2-1,CASRGQADNEQFF,TGTGCCAGCAGGGGACAGGCCGACAATGAGCAGTTCTTC
many,-,TRBV7-8,TRBJ2-6,CASSLDAPGIWAGANVLTF,TGTGCCAGCAGCTTAGACGCCCCGGGAATATGGGCCGGGGCCAACGTCCTGACTTTC
-,TRBD1,TRBV7-2,TRBJ1-5,CASSTRQGGQPQHF,TGTGCCAGCAGCACTCGACAGGGGGGCCAGCCCCAGCATTTT
-,-,TRBV5-1,TRBJ1-1,CASSLAWGSTEAFF,TGCGCCAGCAGCTTGGCCTGGGGTAGCACTGAAGCTTTCTTT
-,-,TRBV30,TRBJ1-2,CAWSVLGLSYGYTF,TGTGCCTGGAGCGTACTGGGGCTGAGCTATGGCTACACCTTC
-,TRBD1,TRBV7-4,TRBJ2-1,CASSASGTAYNEQFF,TGTGCCAGCAGCGCCTCCGGGACAGCCTACAATGAGCAGTTCTTC
-,-,TRBV12-3/TRBV12-4,TRBJ1-4,CASKGSAVEKLFF,TGTGCCAGCAAGGGATCGGCAGTTGAAAAACTGTTTTTT
-,-,TRBV18,TRBJ2-1,CASSPAGSGITYNEQFF,TGTGCCAGCTCACCGGCTGGTAGCGGAATAACCTACAATGAGCAGTTCTTC
once,-,TRBV3-1,TRBJ2-3,CASSQDMPGDVADTQYF,TGTGCCAGCAGCCAAGATATGCCAGGGGATGTCGCAGATACGCAGTATTTT
few,TRBD1,TRBV4-3,TRBJ2-7,CASSQEDQGVAYEQYF,TGCGCCAGCAGCCAAGAGGATCAGGGGGTGGCCTACGAGCAGTACTTC
-,-,TRBV24-1,TRBJ1-3,CATRIGDKRNTIYF,TGTGCCACCCGTATAGGAGACAAGAGAAACACCATATATTTT
-,-,TRBV24-1,TRBJ2-6,CATRGAGANVLTF,TGTGCCACCAGGGGGGCTGGGGCCAACGTCCTGACTTTC
many,-,TRBV7-2,TRBJ2-2,CASSLVGGPFAGELFF,TGTGCCAGCAGCTTAGTGGGCGGGCCCTTCGCCGGGGAGCTGTTTTTT
many,-,TRBV7-6,TRBJ2-7,CASSLAGPSQEQYF,TGTGCCAGCAGCTTAGCCGGTCCGAGCCAGGAGCAGTACTTC
few,-,TRBV7-2,TRBJ1-6,CASSLGPGKSPLHF,TGTGCCAGCAGCTTAGGCCCAGGGAAGTCACCCCTCCACTTT
few,-,TRBV7-2,TRBJ1-1,CASSLATMNTEAFF,TGTGCCAGCAGCTTAGCAACTATGAACACTGAAGCTTTCTTT
-,-,TRBV7-2,TRBJ2-1,CASSLLWDYSGDEQFF,TGTGCCAGCAGCCTACTTTGGGACTACTCAGGGGATGAGCAGTTCTTC
few,-,TRBV7-2,TRBJ2-3,CASRNGQQGSWWTDTQYF,TGTGCCAGCAGGAATGGACAACAGGGATCATGGTGGACAGATACGCAGTATTTT
many,-,TRBV28,TRBJ1-1,CASSRPRTEAFF,TGTGCCAGCAGTCGCCCTAGAACTGAAGCTTTCTTT
-,TRBD2,TRBV10-3,TRBJ2-2,CALWRESTGELFF,TGTGCCTTGTGGCGGGAGAGCACCGGGGAGCTGTTTTTT